This T cell receptor beta chain was recorded in a study of blood T cell repertoires in COVID-19. Background on the study: PBMCs, B-cell-depleted T cells, or T cells were the source of the cDNA or gDNA that made up the material.

The data were produced by immunoSEQ multiplex PCR, yet TCRdb's version contains in-frame clones alone and is incomplete. The data show about 230,000 clones, with approximately 85% seen just once and just under 1% held by the top ten. CDR3 length: 16 amino acids. Source material: peripheral blood. The TCR sequence derives from a man in his forties with acute or convalescent COVID-19. This chain links TRBV21-1 with TRBJ2-5; the table's D call, TRBD1, was not checked against the DNA. TRBV21-1 is a pseudogene. As DNA, the CDR3 is TGTGCCAGCAGCAAATCGGTTGCAGGGGCGGCAGAGACCCAGTACTTC. Its translation is CASSKSVAGAAETQYF.